A single sample is the source of the 2 T cell receptor beta chains below, sequenced in a study of blood T cell repertoires in COVID-19. The protocol was immunoSEQ multiplex PCR, while the TCRdb copy is restricted to in-frame clones and leaves out a portion. The sample records around 250,000 clones, roughly 89% being singletons. Sequenced input: PBMCs or T cells enriched from blood (not recorded which). These receptors came from a woman younger than 45 who had recovered from COVID-19.

The chain combines TRBV7-8 with TRBJ2-7; TRBD2 might be the D (5 bases). This CDR3 is 15 amino acids long. V was cut by 3 bases and J by 6 bases, with 18 bases left in between. Germline CDR1 reads SGHVS; CDR2 reads FQNEAQ. The CDR3 sequence is CASSFSRGSFGEQYF. DNA for the CDR3: TGTGCCAGCAGCTTTTCGCGAGGGAGTTTCGGCGAGCAGTACTTC.

This clone was detected only once. The V gene is TRBV5-1, the J gene TRBJ2-3, with D hard to call. V lost 3 bases, J lost 1 base, and 12 bases lay in between. This CDR3 has 15 residues. Germline V gene data show CDR1 as SGHRS and CDR2 as YFSETQ. CDR3 amino acids: CASSSNPGGTDTQYF. The CDR3 DNA reads as TGCGCCAGCAGCTCAAACCCGGGTGGCACAGATACGCAGTATTTT.